Listed below are T cell receptor beta chains from one sample, sequenced in a study of blood T cell repertoires in COVID-19. Profiled with immunoSEQ multiplex PCR; TCRdb holds only in-frame clones, not every one. The sample records under 200,000 clones, roughly 87% being singletons. Sequencing was done on a sample of PBMCs or T cells enriched from blood (not recorded which). Receptors originate from a woman aged 45-65 years who had recovered from COVID-19. Both conserved end residues are part of each CDR3. The D gene is left open where the match is weak. Only part of the rows carry a size: once, few, many, or a class if the clone is expanded.

d_gene	abundance	v_gene	j_gene	CDR3nt	CDR3aa
-	-	TRBV3-1/TRBV3-2	TRBJ2-2	TGTGCCAGCAGCCCCAGTTCCCGGGGGTACACCGGGGAGCTGTTTTTT	CASSPSSRGYTGELFF
-	-	TRBV5-1	TRBJ1-2	TGCGCCAGCAGCCCGGACCCGGGCCCGGCAGGGACCTTC	CASSPDPGPAGTF
TRBD2	-	TRBV7-2	TRBJ2-3	TGTGCCAGCAGGGACAGCGGGAGGGCCACAGATACGCAGTATTTT	CASRDSGRATDTQYF
-	-	TRBV5-4	TRBJ1-1	TGTGCCAGCAGCTCCTGGGGGGTCGGGACTGAAGCTTTCTTT	CASSSWGVGTEAFF
-	-	TRBV6-5	TRBJ2-3	TGTGCCAGCAGTTCCAGGGGTGAGACAGATACGCAGTATTTT	CASSSRGETDTQYF
-	-	TRBV28	TRBJ1-4	TGTGCCAGCAGTCCCAGACTCCTGTCGGGGTCGAAACTGTTTTTT	CASSPRLLSGSKLFF
-	-	TRBV7-9	TRBJ1-2	TGTGCCAGCAGCCTGGGCAGCTACTATGGCTACACCTTC	CASSLGSYYGYTF
-	-	TRBV4-1	TRBJ2-7	TGCGCCAGCAGCCAAAGACCGACAGATACCTACGAGCAGTACTTC	CASSQRPTDTYEQYF
TRBD2	-	TRBV7-2	TRBJ2-7	TGTGCCAGCAGCCCAGCGGGAGGGGGCCTCTACGAGCAGTACTTC	CASSPAGGGLYEQYF
TRBD1	-	TRBV27	TRBJ1-3	TGTGCCAGCAGAGGTAGCGGGACAGGGCTTTCTGGAAACACCATATATTTT	CASRGSGTGLSGNTIYF
-	-	TRBV7-9	TRBJ2-2	TGTGCCAGCAGCTTAGGTCAAGGGGAGCTGTTTTTT	CASSLGQGELFF
-	-	TRBV27	TRBJ1-2	TGTGCCAGCAGGCCAACCGGGACAACATATGGCTACACCTTC	CASRPTGTTYGYTF
-	-	TRBV6-4	TRBJ1-1	TGTGCCAGCAGACCGACACCGACGAACACTGAAGCTTTCTTT	CASRPTPTNTEAFF
-	-	TRBV27	TRBJ2-1	TGTGCCAGCAAGCTTGCTGGCTCCTACAATGAGCAGTTCTTC	CASKLAGSYNEQFF
TRBD1	-	TRBV19	TRBJ1-6	TGTGCCAGTAGTCGTCCCGGGACAGGGCCGGGTTCACCCCTCCACTTT	CASSRPGTGPGSPLHF
TRBD1	-	TRBV6-5	TRBJ2-3	TGTGCCAGCAAACCCACGGACAGGGGAACAGATACGCAGTATTTT	CASKPTDRGTDTQYF
-	-	TRBV27	TRBJ2-1	TGTGCCAGCAGATTCCGACCCGACAGGCCCAATGAGCAGTTCTTC	CASRFRPDRPNEQFF
-	-	TRBV5-6	TRBJ2-5	TGTGCCAGCAGCGATCTAGGTGGAAGAAAACGGGAAACCCAGTACTTC	CASSDLGGRKRETQYF
-	few	TRBV7-9	TRBJ2-1	TGTGCCAGCAGCTCAACCGACAATGCGTCGAAGTTCTTC	CASSSTDNASKFF
TRBD2	-	TRBV18	TRBJ2-2	TGTGCCAGCTCACCACCGCTAGCGGCGAACACCGGGGAGCTGTTTTTT	CASSPPLAANTGELFF
-	-	TRBV4-1	TRBJ1-2	TGCGCCAGCAGCCAAGAGCCCACCGGGACTCGCTACACCTTC	CASSQEPTGTRYTF
TRBD1	-	TRBV5-5	TRBJ2-7	TGTGCCAGCAGCTTCGGGACAGGGGGCTGGTCCTACGAGCAGTACTTC	CASSFGTGGWSYEQYF
TRBD2	few	TRBV13	TRBJ2-7	TGTGCCAGCAGCATAACCGGGACTAGCGAATTTTCCTACGAGCAGTACTTC	CASSITGTSEFSYEQYF
-	-	TRBV18	TRBJ2-2	TGTGCCAGCTCACCAGGACAACAAAACACCGGGGAGCTGTTTTTT	CASSPGQQNTGELFF
-	-	TRBV6-2/TRBV6-3	TRBJ2-3	TGTGCCAGCAGTTACAGTGGCGGGTCAGGCACAGATACGCAGTATTTT	CASSYSGGSGTDTQYF
TRBD2	-	TRBV4-1	TRBJ2-1	TGCGCCAGCAGCCAAGATTTGGGACTAGCGACCAATGAGCAGTTCTTC	CASSQDLGLATNEQFF
TRBD2	-	TRBV4-1	TRBJ2-3	TGCGCCAGCAGCCAAAACCTAGCGGGAGGGGGGGATACGCAGTATTTT	CASSQNLAGGGDTQYF
-	-	TRBV6-5	TRBJ1-3	TGTGCCAGCAGTTACTCGGCCTCGTTGACTGGAAACACCATATATTTT	CASSYSASLTGNTIYF
-	once	TRBV21-1	TRBJ2-7	TGTGCCAGCAGGCCCGGGACGGACAGCTCCTACGAGCAGTACTTC	CASRPGTDSSYEQYF
-	-	TRBV19	TRBJ1-1	TGTGCCAGTAGTATACGTTCAGGGACTACTGAAGCTTTCTTT	CASSIRSGTTEAFF
-	-	TRBV25-1	TRBJ1-3	TGTGCCAGCGGATTGGGAGGGTCTGGAAACACCATATATTTT	CASGLGGSGNTIYF
TRBD1	-	TRBV27	TRBJ1-2	TGTGCCAGCAGTTCGACAGGGTGGGGCGGCTACACCTTC	CASSSTGWGGYTF
-	few	TRBV9	TRBJ1-1	TGTGCCAGCAGCCCCCCGACAGGCACTGAAGCTTTCTTT	CASSPPTGTEAFF
TRBD1	-	TRBV7-4	TRBJ2-6	TGTGCCAGCATATGGACAGGGGAAAATTCTGGGGCCAACGTCCTGACTTTC	CASIWTGENSGANVLTF
-	-	TRBV29-1	TRBJ2-1	TGCAGCGTTTACAGGGTAGGGAATAATGAGCAGTTCTTC	CSVYRVGNNEQFF
TRBD1	-	TRBV5-1	TRBJ1-1	TGCGCCAGCAGCTCTACAGGGGGGGACACTGAAGCTTTCTTT	CASSSTGGDTEAFF
TRBD1	-	TRBV11-1	TRBJ1-1	TGTGCCAGCAGCCAGGGACAGGTCACTGAAGCTTTCTTT	CASSQGQVTEAFF
TRBD1	-	TRBV5-1	TRBJ2-5	TGCGCCAGCAGCTTGCCGACAGGGGGCAGGGGAGAGACCCAGTACTTC	CASSLPTGGRGETQYF
TRBD2	-	TRBV7-2	TRBJ2-1	TGTGCCAGCAGCCGTCGACTAGCGGGTCGTTCCTACAATGAGCAGTTCTTC	CASSRRLAGRSYNEQFF
-	-	TRBV19	TRBJ1-2	TGTGCCAGTAGTATAGAAAAGGACATCTATGGCTACACCTTC	CASSIEKDIYGYTF
-	-	TRBV15	TRBJ1-4	TGTGCCACCAGCAGAGATACTTCTGGAGGTGAAAAACTGTTTTTT	CATSRDTSGGEKLFF
TRBD2	-	TRBV19	TRBJ2-7	TGTGCCTCCCGGACTAGCGGGACGCTTGAGCAGTACTTC	CASRTSGTLEQYF
-	once	TRBV6-5	TRBJ1-2	TGTGCCAGCGCACCCAACGAGAAGAACTATGGCTACACCTTC	CASAPNEKNYGYTF
TRBD2	-	TRBV4-3	TRBJ2-7	TGCGCCAGCAGCCAAGGAGCGGGGATACACTTC	CASSQGAGIHF
TRBD1	-	TRBV7-9	TRBJ1-1	TGTGCCAGCAGCCAGGACCTTTTAGAGGGGGCTAATACTGAAGCTTTCTTT	CASSQDLLEGANTEAFF
TRBD2	-	TRBV14	TRBJ2-7	TGTGCCAGCAGCCAATTGGGTAGCGGGAGCGTCTACGAGCAGTACTTC	CASSQLGSGSVYEQYF
-	-	TRBV20-1	TRBJ1-1	TGCAGTGCTAGTATCCCAGGGGCGAACACTGAAGCTTTCTTT	CSASIPGANTEAFF
TRBD2	-	TRBV28	TRBJ2-5	TGTGCCAGCAGTTTAGGACTAGCGCATCAAGAGACCCAGTACTTC	CASSLGLAHQETQYF
TRBD2	-	TRBV2	TRBJ2-7	TGTGCCAGCAGGGAACTAGCGGGAGGACCCAGCGAGCAGTACTTC	CASRELAGGPSEQYF
-	-	TRBV19	TRBJ1-1	TGTGCCAGTAGTATCCGGGGGGGCACTGAAGCTTTCTTT	CASSIRGGTEAFF
TRBD1	-	TRBV2	TRBJ2-4	TGTGCCAGCAGTGATTCAGGGGGCAAAAACATTCAGTACTTC	CASSDSGGKNIQYF
-	-	TRBV6-1	TRBJ2-3	TGTGCCAGCAGTGAAGCGCTTCGAAGGGGGGGAGTCACAGATACGCAGTATTTT	CASSEALRRGGVTDTQYF
-	-	TRBV3-1/TRBV3-2	TRBJ2-7	TGTGCCAGCAGCCAACCCCTGGGCGGGGGCAGCTCCTACGAGCAGTACTTC	CASSQPLGGGSSYEQYF
-	-	TRBV7-2	TRBJ1-5	TGTGCCAGCAGCTTAGCTGGGCAGTATAGCAATCAGCCCCAGCATTTT	CASSLAGQYSNQPQHF
TRBD1	-	TRBV11-3	TRBJ2-1	TGTGCCAGCAGCATCAGACAGGGGGTATATGAGCAGTTCTTC	CASSIRQGVYEQFF
-	-	TRBV5-4	TRBJ2-1	TGTGCCAGCAGCTCTCCAACACCAGGCTCCTACAATGAGCAGTTCTTC	CASSSPTPGSYNEQFF
TRBD2	once	TRBV7-3	TRBJ2-2	TGTGCCAGCAGCTCCAGCGCGTTCGGACTAGCGGGGAGCACCGGGGAGCTGTTTTTT	CASSSSAFGLAGSTGELFF